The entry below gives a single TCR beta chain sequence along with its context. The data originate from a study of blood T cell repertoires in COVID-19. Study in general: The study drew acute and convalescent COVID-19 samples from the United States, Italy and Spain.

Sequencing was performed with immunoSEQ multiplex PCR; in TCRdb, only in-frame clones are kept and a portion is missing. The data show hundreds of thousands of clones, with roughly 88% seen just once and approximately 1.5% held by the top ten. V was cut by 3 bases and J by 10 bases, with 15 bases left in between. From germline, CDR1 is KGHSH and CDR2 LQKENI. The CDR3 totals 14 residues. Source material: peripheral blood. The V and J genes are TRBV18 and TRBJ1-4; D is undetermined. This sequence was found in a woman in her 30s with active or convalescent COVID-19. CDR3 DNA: TGTGCCAGCTCACCCCCGAACAATGATTTAAAACTGTTTTTT. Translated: CASSPPNNDLKLFF.